The 6 T cell receptor beta chains below all came from one sample that was sequenced in a study of CD8+ T cells in alopecia areata. Once RNA had been extracted, it was reverse transcribed into cDNA to act as the sequencing template. Libraries were prepared by immunoSEQ multiplex PCR; TCRdb keeps only in-frame clonotypes and omits some of them. The table has some 130,000 clones, about 51% seen once; the top ten hold 15%. Treatment noted: oral pan-JAK inhibitor, 5-10 mg twice daily. The source material was CD8+ T cells sorted from blood, sampled at week 4, from a patient treated with tofacitinib. These receptors originate from a human donor with alopecia areata.

The J gene is TRBJ2-1, the V gene TRBV7-2, with 9 bases matching TRBD2. The length of the CDR3 is 15 residues. Germline CDR1 SGHTA, CDR2 FQGNSA. With V trimmed by 3 bases and J by 2 bases, 2 bases remained unmatched. CDR3 loop: CASSFLAGTYNEQFF. The CDR3 nucleotides read TGTGCCAGCAGCTTCCTAGCGGGAACCTACAATGAGCAGTTCTTC.

This clone has a handful of counts. The chain carries TRBV7-2 and TRBJ2-2; D gene uncertain. Trimming stripped 1 base from V and 0 bases from J, with 9 bases between. Germline V gene sequence: CDR1 SGHTA, CDR2 FQGNSA. This CDR3 has 16 residues. The CDR3, as DNA: TGTGCCAGCAGCTTAGGCGTAGTCCCGAACACCGGGGAGCTGTTTTTT. Translated, it gives CASSLGVVPNTGELFF.

Here the CDR3 reads CASSVGISGGLFTDTQYF. DNA of the CDR3: TGTGCCAGCAGCGTAGGTATTAGCGGGGGGCTCTTCACAGATACGCAGTATTTT. The J gene is TRBJ2-3, the V gene TRBV9; 10 bases are shared with TRBD2. V lost 0 bases and J lost 2; bases outside the gene matches: 9. The germline gives CDR1 SGDLS, CDR2 YYNGEE. The CDR3 is made up of 18 amino acids.

This clone was picked up a small number of times. The chain joins TRBV4-3 to TRBJ2-4; 12 bases agree with TRBD2. Germline V lookup: CDR1 LGHNA, CDR2 YSLEER. CDR3 length: 15 residues. Trimming removed 3 bases from V and 5 bases from J; junction bases left unmatched: 2. Here the CDR3 DNA reads TGCGCCAGCAGCCAGACTAGCGGGGGCCAAAACATTCAGTACTTC. This translates into CASSQTSGGQNIQYF.

This clone was seen a handful of times. CDR3 sequence (DNA): TGTGCCAGCAGTGTGGGGGGCGAGTCCTACGAGCAGTACTTC. Protein: CASSVGGESYEQYF. V gene TRBV25-1 combines with J gene TRBJ2-7; the D gene could be TRBD1 or TRBD2 (6 bases each). The CDR3 covers 14 residues. Per germline, CDR1 MGHDK and CDR2 SYGVNS. Between the trimmed V and J ends, which lost 4 bases and 1 base, there was a span of 11 bases.

The table lists this clone with a few counts. The chain recombines TRBV29-1 with TRBJ1-1; D may be TRBD1 (5 bases). The CDR3 runs 16 residues. Germline V lookup: CDR1 SQVTM, CDR2 ANQGSEA. Between the trimmed V and J ends, which lost 2 bases and 0 bases, there was a span of 16 bases. This chain's CDR3 is CSVEYSTGTVNTEAFF. For the CDR3, the DNA is TGCAGCGTTGAATATAGTACCGGGACGGTGAACACTGAAGCTTTCTTT. The variable domain in full, with the rest retrieved from reference TRBV29-1 and TRBJ1-1, is SAVISQKPSRDICQRGTSLTIQCQVDSQVTMMFWYRQQPGQSLTLIATANQGSEATYESGFVIDKFPISRPNLTFSTLTVSNMSPEDSSIYLCSVEYSTGTVNTEAFFGQGTRLTVV.